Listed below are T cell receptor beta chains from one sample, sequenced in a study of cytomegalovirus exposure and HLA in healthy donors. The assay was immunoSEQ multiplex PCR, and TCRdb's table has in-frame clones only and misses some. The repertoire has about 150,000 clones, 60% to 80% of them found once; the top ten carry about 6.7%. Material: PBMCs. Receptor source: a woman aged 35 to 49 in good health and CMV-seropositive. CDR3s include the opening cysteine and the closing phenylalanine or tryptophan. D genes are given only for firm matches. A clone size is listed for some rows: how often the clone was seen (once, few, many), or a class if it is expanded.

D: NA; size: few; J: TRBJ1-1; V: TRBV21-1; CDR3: CASSKEFRTRSYTEAFF; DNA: TGTGCCAGCAGCAAAGAATTTAGGACAAGAAGTTACACTGAAGCTTTCTTT
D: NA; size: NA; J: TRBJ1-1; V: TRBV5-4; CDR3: CASSATGYTEAFF; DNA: TGTGCCAGCAGCGCGACAGGTTACACTGAAGCTTTCTTT
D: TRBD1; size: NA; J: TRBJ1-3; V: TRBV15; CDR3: CATSQGASGNTIYF; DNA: TGTGCCACCAGTCAGGGGGCCTCTGGAAACACCATATATTTT
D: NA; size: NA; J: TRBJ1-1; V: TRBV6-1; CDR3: CASRFLTEAFF; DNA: TGTGCCAGCAGGTTTCTCACTGAAGCTTTCTTT
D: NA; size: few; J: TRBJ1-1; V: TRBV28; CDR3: CASSSAAAGDTEAFF; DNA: TGTGCCAGCAGTTCCGCGGCGGCGGGGGACACTGAAGCTTTCTTT
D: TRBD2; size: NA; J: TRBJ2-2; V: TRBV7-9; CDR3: CASSFFLGSGGSGELFF; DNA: TGTGCCAGCAGCTTTTTTTTGGGCAGCGGGGGTTCCGGGGAGCTGTTTTTT
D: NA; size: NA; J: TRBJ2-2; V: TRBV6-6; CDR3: CATARVANTGELFF; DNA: TGTGCCACCGCCAGGGTCGCGAACACCGGGGAGCTGTTTTTT
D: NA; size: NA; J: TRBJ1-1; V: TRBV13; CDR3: CASSSGHYGNRAFF; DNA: TGTGCCAGCAGCTCGGGACACTATGGGAATCGGGCTTTCTTT
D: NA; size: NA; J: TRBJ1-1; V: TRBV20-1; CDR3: CSVPDSVEAFF; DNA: TGCAGTGTACCGGACAGCGTTGAAGCTTTCTTT
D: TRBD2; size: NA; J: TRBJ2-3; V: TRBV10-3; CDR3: CAIGGVADTQYF; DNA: TGTGCCATCGGGGGGGTCGCAGATACGCAGTATTTT
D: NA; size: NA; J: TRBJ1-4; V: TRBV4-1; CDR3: CASSQDRSVEKLFF; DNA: TGCGCCAGCAGCCAAGATCGTTCGGTGGAAAAACTGTTTTTT
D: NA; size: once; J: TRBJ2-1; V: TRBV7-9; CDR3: CASTLGGGNRNNEQFF; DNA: TGTGCCAGCACCCTAGGGGGGGGGAATAGAAACAATGAGCAGTTCTTC
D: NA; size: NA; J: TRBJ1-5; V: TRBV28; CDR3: CASSFPNQPQHF; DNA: TGTGCCAGCAGCTTCCCCAATCAGCCCCAGCATTTT
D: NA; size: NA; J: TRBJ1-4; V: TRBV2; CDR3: CASAGELNEKLFF; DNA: TGTGCCAGCGCGGGCGAGCTTAATGAAAAACTGTTTTTT
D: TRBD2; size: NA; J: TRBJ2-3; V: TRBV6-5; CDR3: CASSYAGRADTQYF; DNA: TGTGCCAGCAGTTACGCCGGGAGGGCAGATACGCAGTATTTT
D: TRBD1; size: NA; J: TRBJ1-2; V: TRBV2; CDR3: CASSDRDRRSYGYTF; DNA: TGTGCCAGCAGCGACCGGGACAGGAGGAGCTATGGCTACACCTTC
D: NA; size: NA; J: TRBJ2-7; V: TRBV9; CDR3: CASSPQVGGYEQYF; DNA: TGTGCCAGCAGCCCCCAGGTTGGAGGCTACGAGCAGTACTTC
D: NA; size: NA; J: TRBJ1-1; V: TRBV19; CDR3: CASTTGCGAFF; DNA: TGTGCCAGTACGACGGGGTGTGGGGCTTTCTTT
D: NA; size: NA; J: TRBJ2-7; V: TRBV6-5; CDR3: CASSWGTPSNSYEQYF; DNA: TGTGCCAGCAGTTGGGGGACTCCCTCTAACTCCTACGAGCAGTACTTC
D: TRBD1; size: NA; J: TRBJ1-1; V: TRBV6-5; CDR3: CASRTTGGNTEAFF; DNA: TGTGCCAGCAGGACGACAGGGGGGAACACTGAAGCTTTCTTT
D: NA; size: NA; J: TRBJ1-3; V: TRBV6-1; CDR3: CAGEGSSSGNTIYF; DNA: TGTGCCGGCGAAGGGAGCAGCTCTGGAAACACCATATATTTT
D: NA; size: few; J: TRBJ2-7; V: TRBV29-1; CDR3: CSVEEGGGSSYEQYF; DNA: TGCAGCGTTGAAGAAGGAGGAGGTAGCTCCTACGAGCAGTACTTC
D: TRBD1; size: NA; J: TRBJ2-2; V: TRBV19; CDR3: CASRGTGNTGELFF; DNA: TGTGCCAGTCGAGGGACAGGTAACACCGGGGAGCTGTTTTTT
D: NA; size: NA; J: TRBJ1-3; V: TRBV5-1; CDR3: CASSAGISSGNTIYF; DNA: TGCGCCAGCAGCGCAGGGATATCATCTGGAAACACCATATATTTT
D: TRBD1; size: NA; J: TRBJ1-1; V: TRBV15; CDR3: CAISRDSAEAFF; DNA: TGTGCCATCTCCCGGGACAGCGCTGAAGCTTTCTTT
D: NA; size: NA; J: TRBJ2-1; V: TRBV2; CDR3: CASRAGPPKDEQFF; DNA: TGTGCCAGCAGGGCGGGACCCCCCAAAGATGAGCAGTTCTTC
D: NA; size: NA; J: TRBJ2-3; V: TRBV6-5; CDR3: CASSAGWDTQYF; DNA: TGTGCCAGCAGCGCCGGTTGGGATACGCAGTATTTT
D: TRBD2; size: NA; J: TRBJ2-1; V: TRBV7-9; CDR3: CASSLSLLAGLNEQFF; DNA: TGTGCCAGCAGCCTATCCCTGCTAGCGGGGTTGAATGAGCAGTTCTTC
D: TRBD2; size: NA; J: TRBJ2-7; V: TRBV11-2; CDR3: CASSSGLLYEQYF; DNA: TGTGCCAGCAGCTCGGGACTACTATACGAGCAGTACTTC